This T cell receptor (beta chain) was obtained from a study of T cell repertoires in cytomegalovirus infection. Overall study: Indicated by public TCR beta signatures were CMV infection and matching HLA type. General study points: Ex vivo, HLA-C-restricted CMV-specific TCR beta clonotypes prevailed over the rest of the response. Based on cumulative public TCR beta family frequency, carriers of CMV plus the relevant HLA were identified.

MiXCR, applied by TCRdb to the reads, yields one record per CDR3 protein. The data contain roughly 230,000 distinct CDR3 sequences, approximately 13% of them seen just once; the ten biggest clones take up about 1.5%. The V gene lost 6 bases and the J gene lost 1 base, with 10 bases spanning the gap. The CDR3 loop spans 13 amino acids. There are many counts of this clonotype. Its antigen is unidentified. Sequencing used PBMCs. The receptor comes from a human donor in good health (CMV status not recorded). Some clones in this sample may be carry-over from other donors' samples. The chain links TRBV12-3 or TRBV12-4 to TRBJ2-7, with D unclear. Written as DNA, the CDR3 is TGTGCCAGCAGCCGCGGACGGTCCTACGAGCAGTACTTC. Encoded protein: CASSRGRSYEQYF.